This TCR beta chain was identified during a study of shared clonotypes between healthy human individuals. Regarding this clone: Antigen unknown.

General study findings and limits: What naive subsets generally showed was a larger estimated richness than memory subsets showed. Shared clonotypes: 4.5% to 6% naive CD4, around 4% naive CD8, 2% to 2.5% memory CD4, 0.4% to 0.5% memory CD8. It was the non-shared clonotypes that had lower generation probabilities than clonotypes shared by all four donors.

Losses at the gene ends were 6 bases for V and 2 bases for J; bases not matched to a gene: 3. CDR3 size: 14 residues. Germline V gene data show CDR1 as WSHSY and CDR2 as SAAADI. It was CD45RO-negative cells, positively selected for CCR7, that made up naive CD8 cells, with terminally differentiated effector memory CD45RA+ cells excluded. Every immunoSEQ plate was one replicate of a subset's evenly spread DNA. Generated by immunoSEQ multiplex PCR, the TCRdb table keeps only in-frame clones and is missing some. The sample consists of 550,000 to 600,000 clones, roughly 98% of them appearing once. Sample: naive CD8+ T cells sorted from blood. The sequence derives from a man aged 25 to 45 in good health. The chain uses TRBV10-2 and TRBJ1-5, with 8 bases lining up with TRBD1. The CDR3, as DNA: TGCGCCAGCAGCGGGACAGGCGGCAATCAGCCCCAGCATTTT. Amino acids: CASSGTGGNQPQHF.